This T cell receptor (beta chain) stems from a study of blood T cell repertoires in COVID-19. The V end was cut by 7 bases, the J end by 11 bases, with 20 bases between. Germline V CDR1 and CDR2: LNHDA, SQIVND (reference sequence). The CDR3 has 14 residues. The repertoire was sequenced with immunoSEQ multiplex PCR; TCRdb's copy has only in-frame clones and lacks some. The sample records some 290,000 clones, under 90% being singletons. What was sequenced was peripheral blood. V usage is TRBV19 and J usage is TRBJ1-4, with D possibly matching TRBD1 (5 bases). The receptor was derived from a woman aged 25 to 39 with COVID-19, enrolled during active disease. Written as DNA, the CDR3 is TGTGCCAGTACAGCGGGGACGGAATTAACGAAACTGTTTTTT. Its protein is CASTAGTELTKLFF.